This is a list of T cell receptor beta chains from one sample in a study of T cells in Graves' hyperthyroidism and ophthalmopathy. MiXCR was run by TCRdb on the multiplex PCR reads, yielding one entry per CDR3 protein. The sample lists some 380,000 distinct CDR3 sequences, about 14% occurring once. The sequencing sample was made of blood. These TCRs come from a man aged 30 to 45 with Graves' hyperthyroidism that later progressed to Graves' ophthalmopathy. CDR3s include the opening cysteine and the closing phenylalanine or tryptophan. The D gene is left open where the match is weak. The listing skips clone size in some rows; elsewhere it reads once, few, many or a size class.

>NA|NA|TRBJ2-7|TRBV6-1
TGTGCCAGCAGTTCCGTAGCTACCTACGAGCAGTACTTC
CASSSVATYEQYF
>many|TRBD1|TRBJ1-1|TRBV27
TGTGCCAGCAGTACGACAGGGGCACTCACTGAAGCTTTCTTT
CASSTTGALTEAFF
>many|TRBD1|TRBJ1-1|TRBV11-2
TGTGCCAGCAGCTCAACCGCAGGGGGGAGGAACACTGAAGCTTTCTTT
CASSSTAGGRNTEAFF
>many|TRBD1|TRBJ1-1|TRBV5-1
TGCGCCAGCAGCGGGGGACAGATGAACACTGAAGCTTTCTTT
CASSGGQMNTEAFF
>many|TRBD1|TRBJ1-5|TRBV28
TGTGCCAGCAGACAAAACCCCAGCGACAGGGCAGTCTATCTAGGCAATCAGCCCCAGCATTTT
CASRQNPSDRAVYLGNQPQHF
>few|NA|TRBJ2-5|TRBV5-1
TGCGCCAGCAGCTGGGCTCGGGACGGGCAAGAGACCCAGTACTTC
CASSWARDGQETQYF
>NA|NA|TRBJ1-2|TRBV28
TGTGCCACCGAGGGCTCTAACTATGGCTACACCTTC
CATEGSNYGYTF
>NA|TRBD2|TRBJ2-2|TRBV20-1
TGCGGGGGGGGAACTAACACCGGGGAGCTGTTTTTT
CGGGTNTGELFF
>many|NA|TRBJ2-2|TRBV2
TGTGCCAGCAGTGAAGCGGGGGGGACAGTTACTTGGAGCACCGGGGAGCTGTTTTTT
CASSEAGGTVTWSTGELFF
>few|NA|TRBJ1-2|TRBV20-1
TGCAGTCCGAACGTCGGGGGATATGGCTACACCTTC
CSPNVGGYGYTF
>many|TRBD2|TRBJ2-3|TRBV11-3
TGTGCCAGCAGCTCCGGGACTAGCGGGACAGATACGCAGTATTTT
CASSSGTSGTDTQYF
>few|TRBD1|TRBJ2-3|TRBV30
TGTGCCTGGGGTCTTCACCGGGACAGGGGTACAGATACGCAGTATTTT
CAWGLHRDRGTDTQYF
>NA|NA|TRBJ1-5|TRBV7-2
TGTGCCAGCAGTTCGGGGGGGGGAGCAGGTAATCAGCCCCAGCATTTT
CASSSGGGAGNQPQHF
>NA|TRBD2|TRBJ2-3|TRBV9
TGTGCCAGCAGCGCCGGACTAGCGGGGGGCACAGATACGCAGTATTTT
CASSAGLAGGTDTQYF
>NA|TRBD1|TRBJ2-2|TRBV29-1
TGCAGCGTTGAAGACCCACAGGGGATCACCGGGGAGCTGTTTTTT
CSVEDPQGITGELFF
>few|NA|TRBJ1-1|TRBV7-9
TGTGCCAGCAGCTTCATGGAGGAGAGCACTGAAGCTTTCTTT
CASSFMEESTEAFF